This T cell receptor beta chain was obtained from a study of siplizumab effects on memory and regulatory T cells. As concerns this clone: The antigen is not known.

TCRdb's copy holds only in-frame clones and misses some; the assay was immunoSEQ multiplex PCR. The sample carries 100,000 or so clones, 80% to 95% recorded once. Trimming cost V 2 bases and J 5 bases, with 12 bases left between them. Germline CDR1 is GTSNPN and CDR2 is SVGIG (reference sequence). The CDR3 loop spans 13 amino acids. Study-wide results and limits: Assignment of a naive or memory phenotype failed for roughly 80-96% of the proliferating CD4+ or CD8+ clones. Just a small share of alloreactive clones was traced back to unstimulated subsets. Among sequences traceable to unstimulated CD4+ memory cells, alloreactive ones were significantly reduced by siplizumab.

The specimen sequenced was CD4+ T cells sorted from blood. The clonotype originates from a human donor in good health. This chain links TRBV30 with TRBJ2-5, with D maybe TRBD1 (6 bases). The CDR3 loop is CAWSRGQGETQYF. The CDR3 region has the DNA TGTGCCTGGAGTAGAGGCCAGGGGGAGACCCAGTACTTC.